The source of this T cell receptor beta chain is a study of shared clonotypes between healthy human individuals. Study-level results: It was anticipated that sequencing depth would influence how many clonotypes donors shared.

Healthy HIV-negative adults with no recent acute infections or vaccinations were recruited as donors. There are a few counts of this clone. What it recognizes is unknown. Germline-derived CDR1 and CDR2 are ENHRY and SYGVKD. V shed 4 bases and J 5 bases; nucleotides not matched to a gene: 8. There are 15 residues in the CDR3. Researchers ran the assay at a deep level. Produced via immunoSEQ multiplex PCR; TCRdb's table is partial and in-frame only. This table holds over 2 million clones, approximately 95% found once. The sequence was collected from a man aged 18 to 29 in good health. Sequenced input: naive CD4+ T cells sorted from blood. Subset reported: CD45RA+ positively selected. The V call is TRBV10-3, the J call TRBJ1-5, with TRBD1 matching over 7 bases. CDR3 nucleotides: TGTGCCATCAGTGCGGCAGGGGGATCCGATCAGCCCCAGCATTTT. This codes for CAISAAGGSDQPQHF.